A single sample gave rise to the 26 T cell receptor beta chains below, sequenced in a study of regulatory T cells in long-lasting Graves disease. CDR3-region Arm-PCR and iRepertoire HTBI primers produced the TCR beta libraries. From the multiplex PCR reads, TCRdb called clonotypes with MiXCR, one entry per CDR3 protein. The sample yields some 500,000 distinct CDR3 sequences, approximately 12% seen once. Documented time point: newly diagnosed GD, antithyroid drugs for less than 3 months. Researchers made the TCR library from RNA that was extracted from PBMCs. Another study also made use of these data, one on T cells in Graves' hyperthyroidism and ophthalmopathy.

Source: peripheral blood mononuclear cells (PBMCs), taken at new diagnosis, from a patient treated with antithyroid drugs. The receptors derive from a man between 25 and 39 years old with Graves disease.

The rearrangement uses TRBV6-1 and TRBJ2-5; 8 bases map to TRBD2. Trimming took 2 bases from V and 7 from J; bases not matched to a gene: 3. Germline values: CDR1 MNHNS, CDR2 SASEGT. The CDR3 is made up of 13 amino acids. The CDR3 bases are TGTGCCAGCAGTGAAAGCCGGGGGGGGACCCAGTACTTC. Translation: CASSESRGGTQYF.

There are a few counts of this clonotype. This sequence joins TRBV7-9 and TRBJ2-4, with TRBD2 matching 12 bases. In germline, CDR1 is SEHNR, CDR2 FQNEAQ (reference sequence). V lost 6 bases to trimming and J lost 0 bases; unmatched junction nucleotides: 9. The CDR3 covers 18 residues. CDR3 in amino acids: CASSRLAGVELAKNIQYF. The CDR3 DNA is TGTGCCAGCAGTAGACTAGCGGGAGTGGAATTAGCCAAAAACATTCAGTACTTC.

This clonotype was detected ten times or more. The chain couples TRBV6-2 or TRBV6-3 to TRBJ1-5, with unresolved D. The V gene lost 6 bases and the J gene lost 0 bases, with 9 bases spanning the gap. The germline V gene has CDR1 MNHEY and CDR2 SVGEGT. CDR3 size: 14 residues. In nucleotides, the CDR3 is TGTGCCAGCAGACCAAAATATAGCAATCAGCCCCAGCATTTT. Translated, it gives CASRPKYSNQPQHF.

This clonotype was seen only a few times. The chain has TRBV4-2 and TRBJ1-2; D perhaps matches TRBD1 (6 bases). Germline V gene lookup returns CDR1 LGHNA and CDR2 YNFKEQ. The CDR3 spans 17 residues. Trimming removed 3 bases from V and 3 bases from J, with 20 bases in between. CDR3 nucleotide sequence: TGTGCCAGCAGCCATCAGGGGCCAGGCGTGAGTGACTATGGCTACACCTTC. Amino acid sequence: CASSHQGPGVSDYGYTF.

This clonotype was counted many times. CDR3 loop: CASSLTGVQGVAFF. CDR3 bases: TGTGCCAGCAGTTTAACGGGCGTGCAAGGGGTGGCTTTCTTT. The chain has TRBV28 and TRBJ1-1; D perhaps matches TRBD1 (5 bases). The germline CDR1 and CDR2 sequences are MDHEN and SYDVKM. The V end was cut by 2 bases, the J end by 11 bases, with 18 bases between. The CDR3 has 14 residues.

Ten or more counts support this clonotype. V gene TRBV27 combines with J gene TRBJ1-1; no clear D. Trimming took off 1 base at V and 6 bases at J, with 9 bases between the two ends. This CDR3 spans 13 amino acids. Germline V gene data show CDR1 as MNHEY and CDR2 as SMNVEV (reference sequence). For the CDR3, the DNA is TGTGCCAGCAGTTTATTCTGGAGTGCTGAAGCTTTCTTT. This encodes CASSLFWSAEAFF.

This clonotype was observed many times. J is TRBJ1-1 and V is TRBV7-9; D is unresolved. The CDR3 has 13 residues. Germline V gene sequence: CDR1 SEHNR, CDR2 FQNEAQ (reference sequence). V lost 1 base and J lost 1, with 4 bases in between. The DNA of the CDR3 is TGTGCCAGCAGCTTAGTAGCGAACACTGAAGCTTTCTTT. This sequence encodes CASSLVANTEAFF.

The sample holds many counts of this clonotype. The V and J genes are TRBV20-1 and TRBJ2-2; D possibly corresponds to TRBD1 (5 bases). Deletions cut 3 bases from V and 1 base from J, with 6 bases between. The CDR3 is made up of 13 amino acids. The V gene's germline CDR1 is DFQATT and CDR2 SNEGSKA (reference sequence). The CDR3 region is CSARGQNTGELFF. For the CDR3, the DNA is TGCAGTGCTAGGGGGCAGAACACCGGGGAGCTGTTTTTT.

There are many counts of this clonotype. The V gene is TRBV6-5, the J gene TRBJ1-3, with D unclear. V lost 2 bases, J lost 0 bases, and 8 bases lay in between. The CDR3 covers 15 residues. The germline gives CDR1 MNHEY, CDR2 SVGAGI. The CDR3 loop is CASSYDGYSGNTIYF. The CDR3 bases are TGTGCCAGCAGTTACGACGGCTACTCTGGAAACACCATATATTTT.

The chain employs TRBV6-4 and TRBJ1-2; D gene ambiguous. V was cut by 3 bases and J by 0 bases, with 5 bases left in between. The CDR3 loop spans 13 amino acids. In germline, CDR1 is MRHNA, CDR2 SNTAGT. In nucleotides, the CDR3 is TGTGCCAGCAGTGATCCCCCTAACTATGGCTACACCTTC. It specifies CASSDPPNYGYTF.

This clonotype was picked up a small number of times. This rearrangement joins TRBV10-1 to TRBJ2-1; a possible D gene is TRBD2 (5 bases). Between the trimmed V and J ends, which lost 4 bases and 0 bases, there was a span of 16 bases. This CDR3 contains 17 residues. Germline V gives CDR1 WNHNN, CDR2 SYGVQD (reference sequence). DNA of the CDR3: TGCGCCAGCAGTGGTCTAGCCGGCCTAAGCTCCTACAATGAGCAGTTCTTC. Protein: CASSGLAGLSSYNEQFF.

The table lists this clonotype with many counts. This chain joins TRBV12-3 or TRBV12-4 and TRBJ2-5; 13 positions match TRBD2. CDR3 length: 17 amino acids. J gave up 3 bases and V 5 bases, and 9 bases lay outside the gene matches. As DNA, the CDR3 is TGTGCCAGCAGTATACTAGCGGGAGGGTCGGGGAAAGAGACCCAGTACTTC. Its protein is CASSILAGGSGKETQYF.

This clonotype was observed at least ten times. The chain uses TRBV12-3 or TRBV12-4 and TRBJ1-5; 8 nucleotides line up with TRBD1. This CDR3 spans 17 amino acids. Losses at the gene ends were 2 bases for V and 4 bases for J; bases not matched to a gene: 10. This CDR3 reads CASSLLYGTGPNQPQHF. CDR3 in DNA: TGTGCCAGCAGTTTATTATATGGGACAGGACCGAATCAGCCCCAGCATTTT.

This clonotype was observed many times. This chain uses TRBV29-1 with TRBJ2-4, with 9 bases identical to TRBD2. Germline-derived CDR1 and CDR2 are SQVTM and ANQGSEA. This CDR3 is built from 12 residues. The junction had 7 bases not matched to a gene; V was cut back by 3 bases and J by 13 bases. CDR3 loop: CSVDASSGEQYF. The CDR3 region has the DNA TGCAGCGTTGACGCTTCTAGCGGGGAGCAGTACTTC.

This clonotype showed up just a few times. This rearrangement joins TRBV7-8 to TRBJ2-7; the D is unclear. The ends were cut back, 2 bases at V and 6 bases at J, with 11 bases in the middle. The CDR3 contains 13 residues. Germline-derived CDR1 and CDR2 are SGHVS and FQNEAQ. CDR3 amino acids: CASSLPPFSEQYF. CDR3 in DNA: TGTGCCAGCAGCTTACCCCCTTTCTCCGAGCAGTACTTC.

This clonotype was seen more than once but under ten times. V is TRBV7-6 and J is TRBJ2-1; 9 bases are a match to TRBD2. Germline V gene data show CDR1 as SGHVS and CDR2 as FNYEAQ. The J segment lost 4 bases and the V segment lost 4 bases, leaving 8 bases of the junction unmatched. The CDR3 contains 16 residues. The chain's CDR3 is CASSSNLAGQYNEQFF. DNA for the CDR3: TGTGCCAGCAGCTCTAACCTAGCGGGACAGTACAATGAGCAGTTCTTC. Drawing the rest from reference TRBV7-6 and TRBJ2-1, the complete variable domain is GAGVSQSPRYKVTKRGQDVALRCDPISGHVSLYWYRQALGQGPEFLTYFNYEAQQDKSGLPNDRFSAERPEGSISTLTIQRTEQRDSAMYRCASSSNLAGQYNEQFFGPGTRLTVL.

The sample holds many counts of this clonotype. The V gene is TRBV20-1, the J gene TRBJ1-2; 9 positions match TRBD1. Germline V gives CDR1 DFQATT, CDR2 SNEGSKA (reference sequence). V lost 6 bases to trimming and J lost 12 bases; unmatched junction nucleotides: 14. The CDR3 covers 13 residues. The DNA of the CDR3 is TGCAGTGCACCCGGACAGGGGACTTTTCGGGACACCTTC. It translates to CSAPGQGTFRDTF.

In this sample, this clonotype turned up many times. V is TRBV27 and J is TRBJ2-3; TRBD1 is a possible D gene (6 bases). The ends were cut back, 3 bases at V and 5 bases at J, with 9 bases in the middle. Germline CDR1 MNHEY, CDR2 SMNVEV (reference sequence). The length of the CDR3 is 13 residues. CDR3 DNA: TGTGCCAGCAGTTTTACGGACAGAGATACGCAGTATTTT. Its translation: CASSFTDRDTQYF.

The rearrangement uses TRBV7-8 and TRBJ1-6; D gene unclear. The CDR3 has 16 amino acids. V shed 7 bases and J shed 2 bases, with 15 bases lying between them. The germline V gene encodes CDR1 SGHVS and CDR2 FQNEAQ. The CDR3 region is CASTSAFRAYNSPLHF. CDR3 DNA: TGTGCCAGCACCAGTGCTTTTAGAGCCTATAATTCACCCCTCCACTTT.

This clonotype was seen only a few times. The rearrangement joins TRBV6-2 or TRBV6-3 to TRBJ2-5; 8 nucleotides match TRBD2. There are 16 residues in the CDR3. V lost 11 bases to trimming and J lost 2 bases; unmatched junction nucleotides: 16. The germline V gene has CDR1 MNHEY and CDR2 SVGEGT. The CDR3 coding sequence is TGTGCCGGCCTGAAACCCACTAGCGGAGCGCAAGAGACCCAGTACTTC. Translation gives CAGLKPTSGAQETQYF.

Only a few counts were recorded for this clonotype. The gene calls are TRBV7-2 and TRBJ2-7; either TRBD1 or TRBD2 may supply D (5 bases each). Germline V CDR1 and CDR2: SGHTA, FQGNSA. The CDR3 covers 15 residues. V dropped 5 bases and J dropped 4 bases, with 18 bases sitting between them. The CDR3 region is CASSRGTARGYEQYF. The DNA for the CDR3 is TGTGCCAGCAGCCGAGGGACCGCGCGAGGGTACGAGCAGTACTTC.

This clonotype was counted at least ten times. J is TRBJ2-1 and V is TRBV7-9; TRBD1 aligns across 7 bases. V lost 6 bases, J lost 4 bases, and 9 bases stayed unmatched. The CDR3 length is 15 residues. Germline V gene data show CDR1 as SEHNR and CDR2 as FQNEAQ (reference sequence). The DNA for the CDR3 is TGTGCCAGCAGATCACCGGGACAGTTATACAATGAGCAGTTCTTC. It yields the protein CASRSPGQLYNEQFF.

The chain uses TRBV28 and TRBJ2-7; maybe TRBD1 (5 bases). Germline CDR1 is MDHEN and CDR2 is SYDVKM. The CDR3 totals 14 residues. V dropped 6 bases and J dropped 2 bases, with 14 bases sitting between them. CDR3: CASRPSRAPYEQYF. CDR3 coding DNA: TGTGCCAGCAGGCCGTCCAGGGCTCCCTACGAGCAGTACTTC. Drawing the rest from reference TRBV28 and TRBJ2-7, the complete variable domain is DVKVTQSSRYLVKRTGEKVFLECVQDMDHENMFWYRQDPGLGLRLIYFSYDVKMKEKGDIPEGYSVSREKKERFSLILESASTNQTSMYLCASRPSRAPYEQYFGPGTRLTVT.

V and J are TRBV18 and TRBJ2-3; D is tentatively TRBD1 or TRBD2 (5 bases each). Trimming cost V 6 bases and J 6 bases, with 16 bases left between them. This CDR3 is built from 14 residues. Germline V gene data show CDR1 as KGHSH and CDR2 as LQKENI. In nucleotides, the CDR3 is TGTGCCAGCTCCTCCGGGGCCCCATACGATACGCAGTATTTT. This translates into CASSSGAPYDTQYF.

In its sample, this clonotype was seen many times. This chain uses TRBV20-1 with TRBJ1-5, with a possible D match to TRBD1 (6 bases). This CDR3 contains 12 residues. Deletions cut 6 bases from V and 6 bases from J, with 12 bases between. Germline loops: CDR1 DFQATT, CDR2 SNEGSKA (reference sequence). The CDR3 protein is CSAAIRGQPQHF. Written as DNA, the CDR3 is TGCAGTGCCGCGATCAGGGGTCAGCCCCAGCATTTT.

This clonotype was recorded at least ten times. The chain links TRBV12-3 or TRBV12-4 to TRBJ1-1, with 8 bases matching TRBD1. The CDR3 is 15 residues long. V was pared by 5 bases and J by 6 bases, with 11 bases of the junction left unmatched. The CDR3: CASSRGTGWRAEAFF. CDR3 nucleotides: TGTGCCAGCAGTCGAGGGACAGGTTGGAGGGCTGAAGCTTTCTTT.